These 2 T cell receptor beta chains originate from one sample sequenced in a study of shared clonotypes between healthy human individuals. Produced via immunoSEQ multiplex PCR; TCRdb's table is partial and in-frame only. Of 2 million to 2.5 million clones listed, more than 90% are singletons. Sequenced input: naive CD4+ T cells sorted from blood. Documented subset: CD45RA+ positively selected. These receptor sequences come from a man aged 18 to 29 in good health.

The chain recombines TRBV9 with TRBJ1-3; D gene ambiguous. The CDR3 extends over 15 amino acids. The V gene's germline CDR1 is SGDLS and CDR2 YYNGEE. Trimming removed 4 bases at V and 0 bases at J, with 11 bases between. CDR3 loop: CASSPRLISGNTIYF. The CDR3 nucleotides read TGTGCCAGCAGCCCCAGACTGATCTCTGGAAACACCATATATTTT. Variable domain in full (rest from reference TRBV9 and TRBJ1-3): DSGVTQTPKHLITATGQRVTLRCSPRSGDLSVYWYQQSLDQGLQFLIQYYNGEERAKGNILERFSAQQFPDLHSELNLSSLELGDSALYFCASSPRLISGNTIYFGEGSWLTVV.

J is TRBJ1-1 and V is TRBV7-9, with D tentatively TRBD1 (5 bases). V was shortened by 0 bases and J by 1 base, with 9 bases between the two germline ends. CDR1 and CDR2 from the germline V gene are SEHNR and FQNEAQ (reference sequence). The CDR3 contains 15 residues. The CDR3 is CASSLAPTGNTEAFF. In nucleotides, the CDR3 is TGTGCCAGCAGCTTAGCCCCTACAGGGAACACTGAAGCTTTCTTT.